A single sample gave rise to the 9 T cell receptor beta chains below, sequenced in a study of control samples from healthy donors and cancer patients. Libraries were prepared by immunoSEQ multiplex PCR; TCRdb keeps only in-frame clonotypes and omits some of them. The sample consists of roughly 120,000 clones, 85% to 90% of them appearing once. The sequenced sample was PBMCs. These receptors were collected from a woman aged 45-60 years with colorectal cancer.

The J gene is TRBJ2-1, the V gene TRBV7-3; D could derive from TRBD1 or TRBD2 (5 bases each). Germline CDR1 reads SGHTA; CDR2 reads FQGTGA. The CDR3 runs 13 residues. Trimming removed 5 bases at V and 9 bases at J, with 14 bases between. The CDR3 here is CASSPPGGSEQFF. CDR3 DNA: TGTGCCAGCAGCCCCCCTGGGGGAAGTGAGCAGTTCTTC.

This chain links TRBV28 with TRBJ1-2; D is ambiguous. CDR1 MDHEN and CDR2 SYDVKM come from the germline V gene. Trimming shortened V by 5 bases and J by 1 base, and 11 bases separated the two germline ends. The CDR3 covers 14 residues. The CDR3 spells CASSLLNYNYGYTF. As DNA, the CDR3 is TGTGCCAGCAGTCTTTTAAATTATAACTATGGCTACACCTTC.

This clone was recorded only once. The rearrangement links TRBV11-2 to TRBJ1-2; possible D gene TRBD1, 6 bases. Germline-derived CDR1 and CDR2 are SGHAT and FQNNGV. Trimming shortened V by 0 bases and J by 3 bases, and 17 bases separated the two germline ends. This CDR3 contains 17 residues. The CDR3 region is CASSLELSGVSDYGYTF. The CDR3 DNA reads TGTGCCAGCAGCTTAGAACTGTCAGGGGTCAGCGACTATGGCTACACCTTC.

The chain uses TRBV19 and TRBJ2-5; 9 bases match TRBD1. With 2 bases clipped from V and 3 bases from J, the junction kept 7 bases outside the gene matches. CDR1 LNHDA and CDR2 SQIVND come from the germline V gene (reference sequence). The CDR3 totals 16 residues. DNA for the CDR3: TGTGCCAGTAGTATACCCACCGGGACAGGGAAAGAGACCCAGTACTTC. This translates into CASSIPTGTGKETQYF.

The CDR3 is CASSDYYSYEQYF. The CDR3 nucleotides read TGTGCCAGCAGTGACTACTACTCCTACGAGCAGTACTTC. The chain combines TRBV2 with TRBJ2-7; no clear D gene. Germline values: CDR1 SNHLY, CDR2 FYNNEI. The CDR3 length is 13 residues. Trimming removed 3 bases from V and 0 bases from J, with 6 bases in between.

V and J are TRBV6-5 and TRBJ1-4; no definite D call. Between the trimmed V and J ends, which lost 8 bases and 6 bases, there was a span of 16 bases. The CDR3 has 14 amino acids. CDR1 and CDR2 from the germline V gene are MNHEY and SVGAGI. The CDR3 region has the DNA TGTGCCAGCCTCCGAGCCGGGGAGGATGAAAAACTGTTTTTT. As protein: CASLRAGEDEKLFF.

This rearrangement joins TRBV12-3 or TRBV12-4 to TRBJ1-2; D not certain. The CDR3 is made up of 12 amino acids. V lost 4 bases and J 8 bases, leaving 11 bases between the germline ends. CDR3 nucleotide sequence: TGTGCCAGCAGTTCAACACCCTGGGGCTACACCTTC. The encoded protein is CASSSTPWGYTF.

The chain joins TRBV28 to TRBJ1-1, with D possibly matching TRBD1 (5 bases). V was shortened by 6 bases and J by 10 bases, with 12 bases between the two germline ends. The CDR3 totals 11 residues. From germline, CDR1 is MDHEN and CDR2 SYDVKM. The chain's CDR3 is CASSPGFRAFF. The CDR3 nucleotides are TGTGCCAGCAGCCCAGGGTTCCGAGCTTTCTTT.

The V gene is TRBV19, the J gene TRBJ1-1; possible D gene TRBD1, 6 bases. This CDR3 is 13 amino acids long. CDR1 is LNHDA and CDR2 is SQIVND in the germline V gene (reference sequence). The V and J ends lost 9 bases and 5 bases respectively, with 16 bases between them. The DNA for the CDR3 is TGTGCCAGCTCCCGGGACAAAAGGACTGAAGCTTTCTTT. Its translation is CASSRDKRTEAFF.